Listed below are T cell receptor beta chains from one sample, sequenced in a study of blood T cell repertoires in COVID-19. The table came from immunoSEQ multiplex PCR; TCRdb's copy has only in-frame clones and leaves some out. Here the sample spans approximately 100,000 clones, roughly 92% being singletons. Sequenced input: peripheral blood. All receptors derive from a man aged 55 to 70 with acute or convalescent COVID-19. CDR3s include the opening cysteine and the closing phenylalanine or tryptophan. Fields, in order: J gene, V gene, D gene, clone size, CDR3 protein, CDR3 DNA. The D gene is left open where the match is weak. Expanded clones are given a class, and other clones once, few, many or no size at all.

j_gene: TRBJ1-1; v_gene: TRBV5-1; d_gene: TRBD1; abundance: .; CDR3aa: CASSPTQGGTEAFF; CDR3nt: TGCGCCAGCAGCCCGACCCAGGGGGGCACTGAAGCTTTCTTT
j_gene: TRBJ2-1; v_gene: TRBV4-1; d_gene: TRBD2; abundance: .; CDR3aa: CASSLAGDLPSYNEQFF; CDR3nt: TGCGCCAGCAGCCTAGCGGGGGACTTACCCTCCTACAATGAGCAGTTCTTC
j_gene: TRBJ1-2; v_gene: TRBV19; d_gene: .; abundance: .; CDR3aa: CASRSYGYTF; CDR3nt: TGTGCCAGTAGGAGCTATGGCTACACCTTC
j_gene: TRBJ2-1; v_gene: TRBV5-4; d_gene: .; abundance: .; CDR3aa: CASSPTSSLNEQFF; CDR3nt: TGTGCCAGCAGCCCAACTAGTTCCCTCAATGAGCAGTTCTTC
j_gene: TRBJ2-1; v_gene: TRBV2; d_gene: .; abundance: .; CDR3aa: CASSDSGKRNEQFF; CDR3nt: TGTGCCAGCAGTGACTCAGGGAAGCGCAATGAGCAGTTCTTC
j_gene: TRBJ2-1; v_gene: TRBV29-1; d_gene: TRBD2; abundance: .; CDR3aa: CSVGRLADEQFF; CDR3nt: TGCAGCGTTGGGCGACTAGCAGATGAGCAGTTCTTC
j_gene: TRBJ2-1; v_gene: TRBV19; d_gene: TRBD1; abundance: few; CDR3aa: CASRGQGSYNEQFF; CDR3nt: TGTGCCAGTAGGGGACAGGGCTCCTACAATGAGCAGTTCTTC
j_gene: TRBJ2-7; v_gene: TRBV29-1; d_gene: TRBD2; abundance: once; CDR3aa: CSVGGGRSLEQYF; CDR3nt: TGCAGCGTTGGTGGCGGGAGATCTCTCGAGCAGTACTTC
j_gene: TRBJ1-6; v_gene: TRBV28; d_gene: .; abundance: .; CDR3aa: CASSPPERWGGISYNSPLHF; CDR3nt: TGTGCCAGCAGTCCACCCGAGCGATGGGGCGGGATCTCCTATAATTCACCCCTCCACTTT
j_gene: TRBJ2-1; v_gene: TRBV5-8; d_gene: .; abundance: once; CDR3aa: CARPLTHPIAVAEQFF; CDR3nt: TGTGCCAGACCCCTAACCCATCCGATAGCTGTAGCGGAGCAGTTCTTC
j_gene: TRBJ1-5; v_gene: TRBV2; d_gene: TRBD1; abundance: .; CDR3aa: CASSDDRVHDQPQHF; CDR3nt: TGTGCCAGCAGCGATGACAGGGTCCACGATCAGCCCCAGCATTTT
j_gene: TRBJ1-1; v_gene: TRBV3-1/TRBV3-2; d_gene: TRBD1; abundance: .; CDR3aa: CASSQDSRQGEAFF; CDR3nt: TGTGCCAGCAGCCAAGATTCTCGACAGGGCGAAGCTTTCTTT
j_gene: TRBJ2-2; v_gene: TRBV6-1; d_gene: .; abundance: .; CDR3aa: CASSEGLQTGELFF; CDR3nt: TGTGCCAGCAGTGAGGGGCTCCAGACCGGGGAGCTGTTTTTT
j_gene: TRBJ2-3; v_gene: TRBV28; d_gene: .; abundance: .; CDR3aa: CASSRTSSGTQYF; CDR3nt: TGTGCCAGCAGCCGCACTAGCTCGGGTACGCAGTATTTT
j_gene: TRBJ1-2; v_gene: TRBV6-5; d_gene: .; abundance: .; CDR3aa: CASSYSEGNYGYTF; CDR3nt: TGTGCCAGCAGTTACTCGGAGGGTAACTATGGCTACACCTTC
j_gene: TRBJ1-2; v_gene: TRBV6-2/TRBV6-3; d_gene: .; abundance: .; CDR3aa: CASSYSTVRVGYGYTF; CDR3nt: TGTGCCAGCAGTTACTCTACGGTTCGCGTCGGCTATGGCTACACCTTC
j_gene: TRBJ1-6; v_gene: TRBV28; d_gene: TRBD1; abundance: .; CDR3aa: CASSSGQDNSPLHF; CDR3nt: TGTGCCAGCAGTTCGGGACAGGATAATTCACCCCTCCACTTT
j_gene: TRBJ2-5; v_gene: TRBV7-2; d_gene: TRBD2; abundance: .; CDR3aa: CASSLGLAGGQETQYF; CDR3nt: TGTGCCAGCAGCTTAGGACTAGCGGGAGGGCAAGAGACCCAGTACTTC
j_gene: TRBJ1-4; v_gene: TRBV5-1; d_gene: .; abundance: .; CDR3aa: CASTNRASNEKLFF; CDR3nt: TGCGCCAGCACTAACAGGGCCTCTAATGAAAAACTGTTTTTT
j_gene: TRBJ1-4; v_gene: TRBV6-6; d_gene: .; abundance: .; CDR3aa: CASNRSPGTLTNEKLFF; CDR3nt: TGTGCCAGCAATCGGTCACCAGGGACTCTGACTAATGAAAAACTGTTTTTT
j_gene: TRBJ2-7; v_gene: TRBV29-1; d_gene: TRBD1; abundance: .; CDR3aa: CSVAVGAGGDEQYF; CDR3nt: TGCAGCGTTGCGGTGGGGGCAGGGGGCGACGAGCAGTACTTC
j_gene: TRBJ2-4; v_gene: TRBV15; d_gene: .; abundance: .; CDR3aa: CATSRDKDTWLAKNIQYF; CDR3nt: TGTGCCACCAGCAGAGATAAGGACACTTGGCTAGCCAAAAACATTCAGTACTTC
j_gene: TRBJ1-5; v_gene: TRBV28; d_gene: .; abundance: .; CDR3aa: CASSLNRRGLHQPQHF; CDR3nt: TGTGCCAGCAGTTTAAATCGCAGGGGCCTCCATCAGCCCCAGCATTTT
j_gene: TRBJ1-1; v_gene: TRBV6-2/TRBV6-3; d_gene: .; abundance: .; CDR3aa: CASSFSRGNTEAFF; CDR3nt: TGTGCCAGCAGTTTCAGTCGAGGGAACACTGAAGCTTTCTTT
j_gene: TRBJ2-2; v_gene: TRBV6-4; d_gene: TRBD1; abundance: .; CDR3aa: CASSVTGLTGELFF; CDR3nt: TGTGCCAGCAGTGTGACAGGGCTTACCGGGGAGCTGTTTTTT
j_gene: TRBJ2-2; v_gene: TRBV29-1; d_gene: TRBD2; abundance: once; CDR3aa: CSGAEAGDTGELFF; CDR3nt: TGCAGCGGAGCGGAAGCGGGAGATACCGGGGAGCTGTTTTTT
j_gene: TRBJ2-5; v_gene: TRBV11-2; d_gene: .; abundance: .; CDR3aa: CASSARDKKQETQYF; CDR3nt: TGTGCCAGCAGCGCCCGGGACAAGAAGCAAGAGACCCAGTACTTC
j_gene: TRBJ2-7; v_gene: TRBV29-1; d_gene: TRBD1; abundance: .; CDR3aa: CSAGTGGYEQYF; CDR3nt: TGCAGCGCCGGGACAGGGGGCTACGAGCAGTACTTC
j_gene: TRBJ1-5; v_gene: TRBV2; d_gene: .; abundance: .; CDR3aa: CASRESTAGNQPQHF; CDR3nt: TGTGCCAGCAGGGAATCTACAGCCGGCAATCAGCCCCAGCATTTT